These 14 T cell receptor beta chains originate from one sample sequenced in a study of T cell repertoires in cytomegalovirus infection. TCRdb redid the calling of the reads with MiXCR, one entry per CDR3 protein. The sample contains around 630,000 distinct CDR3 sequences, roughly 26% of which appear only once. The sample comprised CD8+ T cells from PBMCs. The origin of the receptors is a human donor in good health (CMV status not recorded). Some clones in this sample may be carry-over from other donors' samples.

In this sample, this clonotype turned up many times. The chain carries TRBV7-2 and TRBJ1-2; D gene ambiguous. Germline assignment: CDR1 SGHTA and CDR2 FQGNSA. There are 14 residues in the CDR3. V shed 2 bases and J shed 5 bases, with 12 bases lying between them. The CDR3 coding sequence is TGTGCCAGCAGCTTATTGAAAGGGATTTATGGCTACACCTTC. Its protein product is CASSLLKGIYGYTF.

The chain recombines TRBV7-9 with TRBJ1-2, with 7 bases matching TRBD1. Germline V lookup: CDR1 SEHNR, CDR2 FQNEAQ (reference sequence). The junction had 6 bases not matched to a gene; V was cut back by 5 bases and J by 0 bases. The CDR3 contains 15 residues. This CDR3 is CASSPGQEANYGYTF. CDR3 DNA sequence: TGTGCCAGCAGCCCCGGACAGGAAGCTAACTATGGCTACACCTTC.

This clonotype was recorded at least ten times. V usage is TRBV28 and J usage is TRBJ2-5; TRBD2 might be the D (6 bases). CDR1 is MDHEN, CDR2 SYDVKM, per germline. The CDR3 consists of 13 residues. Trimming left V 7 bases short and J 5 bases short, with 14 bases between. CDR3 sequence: CASTWRGLETQYF. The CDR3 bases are TGTGCCAGCACCTGGCGGGGATTGGAGACCCAGTACTTC.

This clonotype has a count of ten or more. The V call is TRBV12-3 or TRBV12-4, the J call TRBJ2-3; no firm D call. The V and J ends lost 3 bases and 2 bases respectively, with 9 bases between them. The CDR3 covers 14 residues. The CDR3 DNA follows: TGTGCCAGCAGTTTTATCCAGGACACAGATACGCAGTATTTT. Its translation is CASSFIQDTDTQYF.

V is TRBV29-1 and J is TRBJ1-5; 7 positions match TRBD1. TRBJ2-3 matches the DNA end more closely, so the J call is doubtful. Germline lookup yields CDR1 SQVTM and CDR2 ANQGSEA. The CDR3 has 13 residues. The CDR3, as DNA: TGCAGCGTTAGACAGGGCGATAATCAGCCCCAGTATTTT. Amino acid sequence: CSVRQGDNQPQYF.

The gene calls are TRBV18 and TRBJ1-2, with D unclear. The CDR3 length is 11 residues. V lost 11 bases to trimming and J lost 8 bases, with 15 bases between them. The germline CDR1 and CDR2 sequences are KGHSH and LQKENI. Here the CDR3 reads CALPTDLGYTF. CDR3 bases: TGTGCCTTGCCGACTGATCTAGGCTACACCTTC.

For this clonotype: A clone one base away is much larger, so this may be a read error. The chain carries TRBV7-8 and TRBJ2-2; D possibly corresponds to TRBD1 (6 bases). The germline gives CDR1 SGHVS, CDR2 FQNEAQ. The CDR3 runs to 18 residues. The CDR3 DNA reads TGTGCCAGCAGCTTATTTGGTGTCTGGACAGAGCACACCGGGGAGCTGTCTTTT. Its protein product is CASSLFGVWTEHTGELSF.

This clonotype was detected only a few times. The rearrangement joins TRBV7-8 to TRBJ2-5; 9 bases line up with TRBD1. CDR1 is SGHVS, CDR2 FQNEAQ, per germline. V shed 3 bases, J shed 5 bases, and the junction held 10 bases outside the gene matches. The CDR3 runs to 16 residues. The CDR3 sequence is CASSFMTGGFEETQYF. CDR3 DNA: TGTGCCAGCAGCTTCATGACAGGGGGTTTTGAGGAGACCCAGTACTTC.

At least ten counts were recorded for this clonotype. The CDR3 DNA is TGTGCCAGCAGCTTATCCGGGACACCTAACAATGAGCAGTTCTTC. Its translation: CASSLSGTPNNEQFF. This chain joins TRBV7-6 and TRBJ2-1, with D maybe TRBD1 (6 bases). The CDR3 is made up of 15 amino acids. The ends were cut back, 2 bases at V and 5 bases at J, with 13 bases in the middle. The germline V gene has CDR1 SGHVS and CDR2 FNYEAQ. Complete variable domain (other parts from reference TRBV7-6 and TRBJ2-1): GAGVSQSPRYKVTKRGQDVALRCDPISGHVSLYWYRQALGQGPEFLTYFNYEAQQDKSGLPNDRFSAERPEGSISTLTIQRTEQRDSAMYRCASSLSGTPNNEQFFGPGTRLTVL.

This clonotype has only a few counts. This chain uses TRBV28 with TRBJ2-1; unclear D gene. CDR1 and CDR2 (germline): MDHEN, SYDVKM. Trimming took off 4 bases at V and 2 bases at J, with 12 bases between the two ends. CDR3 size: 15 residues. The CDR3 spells CASSSGHTAYNEQFF. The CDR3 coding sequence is TGTGCCAGCAGTTCCGGGCACACAGCCTACAATGAGCAGTTCTTC.

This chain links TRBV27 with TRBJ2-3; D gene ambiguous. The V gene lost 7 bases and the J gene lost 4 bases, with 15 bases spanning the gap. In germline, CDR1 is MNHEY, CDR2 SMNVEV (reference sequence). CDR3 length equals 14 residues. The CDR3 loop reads CASTPTSPPDTQYF. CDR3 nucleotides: TGTGCCAGCACTCCGACTTCCCCCCCAGATACGCAGTATTTT.

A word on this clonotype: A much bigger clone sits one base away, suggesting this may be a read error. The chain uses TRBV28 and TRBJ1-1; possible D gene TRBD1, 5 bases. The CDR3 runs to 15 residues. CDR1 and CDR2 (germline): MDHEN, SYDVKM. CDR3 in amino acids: CVSSSPLQGNTEAFF. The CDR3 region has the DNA TGTGTCAGCAGTTCCCCGCTCCAGGGGAACACTGAAGCTTTCTTT.

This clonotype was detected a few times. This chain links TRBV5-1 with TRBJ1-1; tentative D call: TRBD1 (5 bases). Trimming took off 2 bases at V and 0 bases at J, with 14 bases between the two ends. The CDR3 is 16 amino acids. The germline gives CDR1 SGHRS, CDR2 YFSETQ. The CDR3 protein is CASSFYETGMNTEAFF. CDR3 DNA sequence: TGCGCCAGCAGCTTCTACGAAACAGGTATGAACACTGAAGCTTTCTTT.

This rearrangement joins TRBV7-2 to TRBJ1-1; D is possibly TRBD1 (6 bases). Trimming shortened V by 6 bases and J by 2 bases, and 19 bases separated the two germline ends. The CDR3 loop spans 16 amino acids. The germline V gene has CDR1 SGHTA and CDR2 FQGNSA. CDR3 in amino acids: CASRQETGTINTEAFF. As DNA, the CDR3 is TGTGCCAGCAGACAAGAGACCGGGACAATTAACACTGAAGCTTTCTTT.